What follows are 23 T cell receptor beta chains derived from one specimen sequenced in a study of T cells after yellow fever vaccination. TCRdb itself ran the 5' RACE reads through MiXCR, one entry per CDR3 protein. The sample yields 340,000 or so distinct CDR3 sequences, around an eighth seen once. The sample in question was CD4+ T cells sorted from PBMCs, obtained 15 days after the yellow fever booster vaccination. Receptors were obtained from a man aged 18 to 30 who received the YFV17D yellow fever vaccine.

This clonotype was picked up many times. The genes are TRBV7-9 and TRBJ1-2, with a tentative D call TRBD1 (5 bases). Germline CDR1 reads SEHNR; CDR2 reads FQNEAQ (reference sequence). The V end was cut by 4 bases, the J end by 2 bases, with 14 bases between. This CDR3 spans 15 amino acids. For the CDR3, the DNA is TGTGCCAGCAGCTCCGGGGACCGTGGGAACTATGGCTACACCTTC. It specifies CASSSGDRGNYGYTF.

The CDR3: CAISEGEGTGRGVGYTF. In nucleotides, the CDR3 is TGTGCCATCAGTGAAGGGGAAGGGACAGGGCGCGGAGTTGGCTACACCTTC. This rearrangement joins TRBV10-3 to TRBJ1-2; TRBD1 aligns across 9 bases. CDR1 and CDR2 (germline): ENHRY, SYGVKD. The trim removed 3 bases at V and 7 bases at J, leaving 15 bases unmatched. The CDR3 extends over 17 amino acids.

The V call is TRBV28, the J call TRBJ1-1, with TRBD1 matching over 7 bases. This CDR3 is built from 14 residues. The V gene end was trimmed by 4 bases and the J gene end by 2 bases; junction bases not matched to a gene: 4. The germline V gene has CDR1 MDHEN and CDR2 SYDVKM. This CDR3 reads CASSSGQVNTEAFF. The CDR3 nucleotides are TGTGCCAGCAGTTCCGGACAGGTAAACACTGAAGCTTTCTTT.

In this sample, this clonotype turned up a few times. This chain joins TRBV18 and TRBJ2-5; 7 bases are shared with TRBD1. V was clipped by 6 bases and J by 2 bases; unmatched bases: 9. The CDR3 consists of 15 residues. CDR1 and CDR2 from the germline V gene are KGHSH and LQKENI. The CDR3 bases are TGTGCCAGCTCCCCTATCCGGGACAGTCAAGAGACCCAGTACTTC. It specifies CASSPIRDSQETQYF.

This clonotype has just a few counts. This chain connects TRBV2 to TRBJ2-5; D gene unclear. V gave up 11 bases and J gave up 5 bases, with 15 bases separating them. Per germline, CDR1 SNHLY and CDR2 FYNNEI. The CDR3 has 12 amino acids. CDR3: CAAASGRETQYF. CDR3 coding DNA: TGTGCCGCGGCGTCGGGCAGGGAGACCCAGTACTTC.

The chain employs TRBV12-3 or TRBV12-4 and TRBJ2-7; D is unresolved. This CDR3 has 14 residues. Trimming took 6 bases from V and 7 from J, leaving 19 bases between them. The CDR3 protein is CASRGYGSLGEQYF. CDR3 bases: TGTGCCAGCAGGGGGTACGGGTCACTGGGGGAGCAGTACTTC.

This clonotype appeared a few times. The chain has TRBV9 and TRBJ1-2, with D maybe TRBD1 (5 bases). Trimming cost V 3 bases and J 4 bases, with 19 bases left between them. The germline CDR1 and CDR2 sequences are SGDLS and YYNGEE. The CDR3 has 16 amino acids. The CDR3 sequence is CASSAYGGQGVYGYTF. Here the CDR3 DNA reads TGTGCCAGCAGCGCTTATGGGGGTCAGGGAGTCTATGGCTACACCTTC.

This clonotype turned up a few times. The CDR3, as DNA: TGTGCCAGCAGCGGCGGAGGGGACTCTGGGGCCAACGTCCTGACTTTC. Amino acids: CASSGGGDSGANVLTF. The chain uses TRBV12-3 or TRBV12-4 and TRBJ2-6; TRBD2 might be the D (6 bases). V was shortened by 6 bases and J by 0 bases, with 12 bases between the two germline ends. CDR3 length: 16 amino acids.

This clonotype showed up just once. The J gene is TRBJ2-6, the V gene TRBV4-2, with D uncertain. CDR3 size: 15 residues. From germline, CDR1 is LGHNA and CDR2 YNFKEQ. V lost 1 base to trimming and J lost 2 bases, with 6 bases between them. The CDR3 DNA follows: TGTGCCAGCAGCCAAGCGGAAGCTGGGGCCAACGTCCTGACTTTC. It translates to CASSQAEAGANVLTF.

A few counts support this clonotype. The chain links TRBV28 to TRBJ1-4; D is ambiguous. Deletions cut 10 bases from V and 10 bases from J, with 13 bases between. This CDR3 region has 11 residues. Germline loops: CDR1 MDHEN, CDR2 SYDVKM. CDR3 protein: CAIGGDGKLFF. CDR3 nucleotides: TGTGCCATCGGCGGAGATGGAAAACTGTTTTTT. The complete variable domain, with remaining parts taken from reference TRBV28 and TRBJ1-4, reads DVKVTQSSRYLVKRTGEKVFLECVQDMDHENMFWYRQDPGLGLRLIYFSYDVKMKEKGDIPEGYSVSREKKERFSLILESASTNQTSMYLCAIGGDGKLFFGSGTQLSVL.

This rearrangement joins TRBV9 to TRBJ2-3; tentative D call: TRBD2 (5 bases). CDR1 is SGDLS, CDR2 YYNGEE, per germline. The CDR3 is 15 amino acids. V lost 0 bases and J 9 bases, leaving 17 bases between the germline ends. CDR3 in amino acids: CASSVADGELDTQYF. DNA of the CDR3: TGTGCCAGCAGCGTAGCGGATGGGGAGCTTGACACGCAGTATTTT. Combining the CDR3 with reference TRBV9 and TRBJ2-3 gives the whole variable domain DSGVTQTPKHLITATGQRVTLRCSPRSGDLSVYWYQQSLDQGLQFLIQYYNGEERAKGNILERFSAQQFPDLHSELNLSSLELGDSALYFCASSVADGELDTQYFGPGTRLTVL.

V usage is TRBV5-1 and J usage is TRBJ2-1; TRBD2 matches 8 bases. V lost 3 bases and J lost 6; bases outside the gene matches: 8. The germline V gene has CDR1 SGHRS and CDR2 YFSETQ. The CDR3 runs 15 residues. CDR3 amino acids: CASSSGSSGVNEQFF. The CDR3 DNA follows: TGCGCCAGCAGCTCCGGTAGTAGCGGGGTCAATGAGCAGTTCTTC. The entire variable domain, with the rest obtained from reference TRBV5-1 and TRBJ2-1, is as follows: KAGVTQTPRYLIKTRGQQVTLSCSPISGHRSVSWYQQTPGQGLQFLFEYFSETQRNKGNFPGRFSGRQFSNSRSEMNVSTLELGDSALYLCASSSGSSGVNEQFFGPGTRLTVL.

CDR3 residues: CASSPPSGGTYNEQFF. The DNA of the CDR3 is TGTGCCAGCTCACCACCGTCGGGGGGGACCTACAATGAGCAGTTCTTC. The chain links TRBV18 to TRBJ2-1, with TRBD2 matching over 8 bases. The V segment lost 0 bases and the J segment 2 bases; nucleotides outside the gene matches: 3. Looked up from germline, CDR1 is KGHSH and CDR2 is LQKENI. CDR3 length: 16 amino acids.

This clonotype was detected only a few times. The chain uses TRBV7-2 and TRBJ2-2, with 8 positions matching TRBD2. V trimming: 1 base; J trimming: 7 bases; junction bases outside the gene matches: 11. In germline, CDR1 is SGHTA, CDR2 FQGNSA. The CDR3 has 17 amino acids. In DNA form, the CDR3 reads TGTGCCAGCAGCTTAGTTCACGGGGGGGATTTCGGCGGGGAGCTGTTTTTT. It is translated as CASSLVHGGDFGGELFF.

In its sample, this clonotype was seen a few times. This sequence joins TRBV11-2 and TRBJ1-4; tentative D call: TRBD1 (6 bases). The CDR3 loop spans 15 amino acids. The V and J ends lost 5 bases and 8 bases respectively, with 18 bases between them. The V gene's germline CDR1 is SGHAT and CDR2 FQNNGV. The CDR3 here is CASSRRRGQGEKLFF. Here the CDR3 DNA reads TGTGCCAGCAGCCGGCGACGGGGGCAGGGGGAAAAACTGTTTTTT.

The chain carries TRBV11-2 and TRBJ2-7; 12 bases line up with TRBD1. Trimming took 3 bases from V and 4 from J; bases not matched to a gene: 4. Germline V gene data show CDR1 as SGHAT and CDR2 as FQNNGV. This CDR3 contains 15 residues. The DNA of the CDR3 is TGTGCCAGCAGCTTTTGGGACAGGGGGCTATACGAGCAGTACTTC. This encodes CASSFWDRGLYEQYF.

This clonotype was observed a handful of times. The V and J genes are TRBV6-2 or TRBV6-3 and TRBJ1-1, with D perhaps matching TRBD1 (5 bases). The germline gives CDR1 MNHEY, CDR2 SVGEGT. Trimming removed 2 bases from V and 0 bases from J, with 22 bases in between. The CDR3 contains 19 residues. CDR3 DNA sequence: TGTGCCAGCAGTTACCCATTTGCGGCCTCTGGGACCATGAACACTGAAGCTTTCTTT. Translating gives CASSYPFAASGTMNTEAFF.

This clonotype has only a few counts. The chain uses TRBV4-1 and TRBJ1-2, with D maybe TRBD1 (5 bases). Germline V gives CDR1 MGHRA, CDR2 YSYEKL. The ends were cut back, 0 bases at V and 3 bases at J, with 11 bases in the middle. CDR3 length equals 15 residues. DNA for the CDR3: TGCGCCAGCAGCCAAGAGGGGGGAAAGTACTATGGCTACACCTTC. Translated, it gives CASSQEGGKYYGYTF.

This clonotype turned up a few times. The V and J genes are TRBV2 and TRBJ1-1, with D perhaps TRBD1 (6 bases). Trimming pared 1 base from V and 0 bases from J, leaving 9 bases between. The germline gives CDR1 SNHLY, CDR2 FYNNEI. CDR3 length equals 15 residues. Here the CDR3 reads CASSEGGHLNTEAFF. CDR3 coding DNA: TGTGCCAGCAGTGAAGGGGGACACCTGAACACTGAAGCTTTCTTT. The variable domain in full, completed from reference TRBV2 and TRBJ1-1, reads EPEVTQTPSHQVTQMGQEVILRCVPISNHLYFYWYRQILGQKVEFLVSFYNNEISEKSEIFDDQFSVERPDGSNFTLKIRSTKLEDSAMYFCASSEGGHLNTEAFFGQGTRLTVV.

This clonotype was counted a few times. The chain links TRBV6-6 to TRBJ1-5; no firm D call. The CDR3 length is 13 residues. CDR1 is MNHNY and CDR2 is SVGAGI in the germline V gene (reference sequence). Trimming stripped 6 bases from V and 9 bases from J, with 15 bases between. CDR3 protein: CASSREVSAPQHF. The CDR3 DNA reads as TGTGCCAGCAGCCGGGAGGTCTCGGCGCCCCAGCATTTT.

V usage is TRBV7-9 and J usage is TRBJ2-4; D might be TRBD2 (5 bases). The CDR3 spans 15 residues. Trimming removed 5 bases from V and 2 bases from J, with 13 bases in between. CDR1 is SEHNR, CDR2 FQNEAQ, per germline (reference sequence). The CDR3 reads CASSRTSTTKNIQYF. The CDR3 nucleotides read TGTGCCAGCAGCCGGACTTCCACGACCAAAAACATTCAGTACTTC.

In this sample, this clonotype turned up many times. The V and J genes are TRBV5-1 and TRBJ2-5; D perhaps matches TRBD2 (6 bases). Germline CDR1 reads SGHRS; CDR2 reads YFSETQ. Trimming cost V 2 bases and J 5 bases, with 13 bases left between them. The CDR3 totals 14 residues. In nucleotides, the CDR3 is TGCGCCAGCAGCTTTAGCGGTGGCGGTGAGACCCAGTACTTC. It encodes CASSFSGGGETQYF.

This clonotype was seen more than once but under ten times. The chain combines TRBV5-1 with TRBJ1-1; 7 positions match TRBD1. The CDR3 is 13 residues long. The germline gives CDR1 SGHRS, CDR2 YFSETQ. V shed 6 bases and J 0 bases; nucleotides not matched to a gene: 2. The CDR3 DNA is TGCGCCAGCAACGACAGGGTGAACACTGAAGCTTTCTTT. Translated, it gives CASNDRVNTEAFF.